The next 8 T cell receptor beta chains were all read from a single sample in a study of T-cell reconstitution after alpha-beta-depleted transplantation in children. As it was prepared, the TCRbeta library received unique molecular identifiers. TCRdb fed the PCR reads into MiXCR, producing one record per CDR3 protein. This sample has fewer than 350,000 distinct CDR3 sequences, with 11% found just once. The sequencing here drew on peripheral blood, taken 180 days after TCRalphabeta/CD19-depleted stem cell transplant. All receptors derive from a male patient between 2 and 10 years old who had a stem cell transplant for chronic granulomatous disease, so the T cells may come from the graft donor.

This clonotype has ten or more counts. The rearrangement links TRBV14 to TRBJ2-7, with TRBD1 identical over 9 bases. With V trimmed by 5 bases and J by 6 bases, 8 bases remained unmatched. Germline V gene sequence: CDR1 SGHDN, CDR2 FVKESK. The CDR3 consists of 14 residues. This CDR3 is CASSYRGLAVEQYF. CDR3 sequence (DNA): TGTGCCAGCAGCTACAGGGGGCTGGCTGTCGAGCAGTACTTC.

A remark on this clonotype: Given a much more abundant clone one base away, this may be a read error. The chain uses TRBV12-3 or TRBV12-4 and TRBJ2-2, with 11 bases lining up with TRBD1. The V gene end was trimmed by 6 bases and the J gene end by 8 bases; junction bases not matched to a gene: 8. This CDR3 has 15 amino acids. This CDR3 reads CASRPWTGGLGELFF. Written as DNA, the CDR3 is TGTGCCAGCAGACCTTGGACAGGGGGCTTGGGGGAGCTGTTTTTT.

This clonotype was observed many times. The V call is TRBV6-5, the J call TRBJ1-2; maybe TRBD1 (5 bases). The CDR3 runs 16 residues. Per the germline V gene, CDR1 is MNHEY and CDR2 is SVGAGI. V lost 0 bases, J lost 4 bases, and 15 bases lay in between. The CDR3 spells CASSYSIGDVTYGYTF. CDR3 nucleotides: TGTGCCAGCAGTTACTCGATCGGGGACGTCACCTATGGCTACACCTTC.

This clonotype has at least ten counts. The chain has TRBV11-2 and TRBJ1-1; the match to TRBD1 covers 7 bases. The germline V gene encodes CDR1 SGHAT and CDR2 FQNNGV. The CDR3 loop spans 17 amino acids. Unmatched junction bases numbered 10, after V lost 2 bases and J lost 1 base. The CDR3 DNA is TGTGCCAGCAGCTTAAGTCTAGGGGGCCCCGGGAACACTGAAGCTTTCTTT. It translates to CASSLSLGGPGNTEAFF.

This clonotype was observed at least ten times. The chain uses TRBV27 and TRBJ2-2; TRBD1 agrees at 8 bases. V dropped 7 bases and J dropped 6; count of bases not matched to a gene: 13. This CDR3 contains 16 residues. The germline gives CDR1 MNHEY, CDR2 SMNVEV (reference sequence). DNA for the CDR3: TGTGCCAGCAAAACTCAGCCCCGGACAGGGCCCGGGGAGCTGTTTTTT. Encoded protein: CASKTQPRTGPGELFF.

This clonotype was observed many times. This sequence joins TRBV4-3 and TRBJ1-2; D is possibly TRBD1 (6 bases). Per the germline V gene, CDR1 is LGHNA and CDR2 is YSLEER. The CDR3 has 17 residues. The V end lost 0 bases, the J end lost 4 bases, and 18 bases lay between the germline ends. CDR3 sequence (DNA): TGCGCCAGCAGCCAAGATTGGGGCGGGGGCGTAGGCTATGGCTACACCTTC. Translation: CASSQDWGGGVGYGYTF.

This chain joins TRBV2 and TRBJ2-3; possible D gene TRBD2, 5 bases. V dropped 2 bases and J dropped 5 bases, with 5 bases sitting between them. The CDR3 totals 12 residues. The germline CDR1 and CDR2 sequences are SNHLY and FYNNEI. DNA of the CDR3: TGTGCCAGCAGTGAACGGGGAGATACGCAGTATTTT. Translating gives CASSERGDTQYF.

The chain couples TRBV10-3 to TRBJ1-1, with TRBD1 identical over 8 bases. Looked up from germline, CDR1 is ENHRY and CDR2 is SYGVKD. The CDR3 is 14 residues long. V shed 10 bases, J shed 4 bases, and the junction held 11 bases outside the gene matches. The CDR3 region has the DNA TGTGCCACCGGAACGGACAGGGTGAGCACTGAAGCTTTCTTT. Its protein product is CATGTDRVSTEAFF.